Below are 21 T cell receptor beta chains sequenced from a single sample in a study of a mutant IDH1 vaccine in newly diagnosed glioma. Data came from immunoSEQ multiplex PCR; TCRdb stores just in-frame clones and leaves some out. The table lists approximately 80,000 clones, about 81% of them singletons, with roughly 5.2% in the top ten. This sample's time point: week 47, end of study. Each vaccine dose was 300 ug of mutant IDH1 20-mer peptide, with topical imiquimod. What these receptors recognize is not known. The sample in question was PBMCs, obtained from a glioma patient whose treatment included an IDH1 peptide vaccine. The receptors originated from a man in his forties with glioma.

This clone is large. The J gene is TRBJ2-1, the V gene TRBV9; 15 bases map to TRBD2. The germline V gene encodes CDR1 SGDLS and CDR2 YYNGEE. The CDR3 is 15 residues long. V lost 3 bases to trimming and J lost 8 bases; unmatched junction nucleotides: 3. CDR3 region: CASSAGTSGRHEQFF. Here the CDR3 DNA reads TGTGCCAGCAGCGCTGGGACTAGCGGGAGGCATGAGCAGTTCTTC.

The chain uses TRBV7-2 and TRBJ2-1, with 11 bases fitting TRBD2. Germline trimming cut 0 bases from V and 7 bases from J; bases unmatched to any gene: 2. From germline, CDR1 is SGHTA and CDR2 FQGNSA. The CDR3 consists of 15 residues. CDR3 coding DNA: TGTGCCAGCAGCTTAGCCACTAGCGGGGGAAATGAGCAGTTCTTC. This codes for CASSLATSGGNEQFF.

The chain employs TRBV7-9 and TRBJ2-7; TRBD1 matches 9 bases. J gave up 2 bases and V 2 bases, and 7 bases lay outside the gene matches. This CDR3 is built from 16 residues. Germline lookup yields CDR1 SEHNR and CDR2 FQNEAQ (reference sequence). The CDR3 nucleotides read TGTGCCAGCAGCTTATGGCCCGGGACAGGGACCTACGAGCAGTACTTC. This sequence encodes CASSLWPGTGTYEQYF.

This rearrangement joins TRBV7-8 to TRBJ1-5; D is perhaps TRBD1 (5 bases). Trimming left V 10 bases short and J 4 bases short, with 20 bases between. Germline CDR1 and CDR2: SGHVS and FQNEAQ. The CDR3 has 15 residues. CDR3 region: CATSRREGTNQPQHF. The CDR3 nucleotides are TGTGCCACTTCCCGTCGCGAGGGGACGAATCAGCCCCAGCATTTT. Full variable domain (rest looked up from reference TRBV7-8 and TRBJ1-5): GAGVSQSPRYKVAKRGQDVALRCDPISGHVSLFWYQQALGQGPEFLTYFQNEAQLDKSGLPSDRFFAERPEGSVSTLKIQRTQQEDSAVYLCATSRREGTNQPQHFGDGTRLSIL.

V usage is TRBV9 and J usage is TRBJ1-2, with D uncertain. Germline-derived CDR1 and CDR2 are SGDLS and YYNGEE. This CDR3 is 12 amino acids long. V lost 1 base and J lost 8, with 9 bases in between. DNA for the CDR3: TGTGCCAGCAGCGTATGGCGGGGAGGCTACACCTTC. This encodes CASSVWRGGYTF.

V is TRBV5-1 and J is TRBJ2-1, with D perhaps assigned TRBD1 or TRBD2 (7 bases each). CDR1 is SGHRS and CDR2 is YFSETQ in the germline V gene. CDR3 length: 14 residues. V lost 1 base to trimming and J lost 6 bases, with 11 bases between them. The CDR3 protein is CASSLFRGGNEQFF. In nucleotides, the CDR3 is TGCGCCAGCAGCTTGTTCAGGGGGGGCAATGAGCAGTTCTTC.

Worth noting for this clone: This sample includes further DNA sequences coding for the same CDR3. The genes are TRBV11-2 and TRBJ2-7; D might be TRBD1 (5 bases). The CDR3 is 15 residues long. Germline V lookup: CDR1 SGHAT, CDR2 FQNNGV. Trimming removed 1 base at V and 2 bases at J, with 12 bases between. The CDR3, as DNA: TGTGCCAGCAGCTTAGTCGTGACAGCAACCTACGAGCAGTACTTC. This gives the protein CASSLVVTATYEQYF.

This clone is a singleton in its sample. This chain uses TRBV7-8 with TRBJ2-5, with 14 positions matching TRBD2. CDR1 is SGHVS and CDR2 is FQNEAQ in the germline V gene. CDR3 length: 13 amino acids. Trimming cost V 7 bases and J 7 bases; bases outside gene matches: 2. CDR3 protein: CASTGTSGGTQYF. The CDR3, as DNA: TGTGCCAGCACCGGGACTAGCGGGGGGACCCAGTACTTC.

The V and J genes are TRBV7-2 and TRBJ2-1; D might be TRBD1 (6 bases). The CDR3 is 14 amino acids. Trimming left V 3 bases short and J 6 bases short, with 12 bases between. Per germline, CDR1 SGHTA and CDR2 FQGNSA. CDR3 region: CASSFDRYSNEQFF. CDR3 bases: TGTGCCAGCAGCTTTGACAGGTATAGCAATGAGCAGTTCTTC.

V gene TRBV4-3 combines with J gene TRBJ1-2; 7 bases are shared with TRBD1. CDR1 is LGHNA, CDR2 YSLEER, per germline. Unmatched junction bases numbered 8, after V lost 2 bases and J lost 5 bases. CDR3 length: 15 residues. CDR3 sequence: CASSQNSGTAYGYTF. CDR3 nucleotides: TGCGCCAGCAGCCAAAATTCCGGGACAGCTTATGGCTACACCTTC.

This clone was seen just once. The chain has TRBV4-3 and TRBJ2-7; no firm D call. Germline CDR1 reads LGHNA; CDR2 reads YSLEER. CDR3 length: 13 amino acids. V lost 4 bases, J lost 2 bases, and 9 bases lay in between. The CDR3 spells CASSPGLAYEQYF. The CDR3 DNA follows: TGCGCCAGCAGCCCCGGGTTAGCCTACGAGCAGTACTTC.

The rearrangement joins TRBV6-5 to TRBJ1-1; D is possibly TRBD1 (5 bases). Germline V gives CDR1 MNHEY, CDR2 SVGAGI. Trimming shortened V by 4 bases and J by 3 bases, and 12 bases separated the two germline ends. This CDR3 spans 14 amino acids. In DNA form, the CDR3 reads TGTGCCAGCAGTTTTAATGGGGCTGACACTGAAGCTTTCTTT. Encoded protein: CASSFNGADTEAFF.

The J gene is TRBJ2-2, the V gene TRBV5-1; no firm D call. Germline CDR1 and CDR2: SGHRS and YFSETQ. CDR3 size: 12 residues. Trimming took 0 bases from V and 7 from J, leaving 4 bases between them. CDR3 in amino acids: CASSLEDGELFF. The CDR3 DNA is TGCGCCAGCAGCTTGGAAGACGGGGAGCTGTTTTTT.

The J gene is TRBJ1-2, the V gene TRBV18, with D hard to call. This CDR3 is built from 13 residues. Germline V gene sequence: CDR1 KGHSH, CDR2 LQKENI. V lost 0 bases and J 8 bases, leaving 10 bases between the germline ends. CDR3 sequence (DNA): TGTGCCAGCTCACCACCAGGAAAGGAGGGCTACACCTTC. This sequence encodes CASSPPGKEGYTF.

The chain combines TRBV7-2 with TRBJ2-7; 9 bases map to TRBD1. The junction had 9 bases not matched to a gene; V was cut back by 6 bases and J by 3 bases. The CDR3 consists of 15 residues. Germline V CDR1 and CDR2: SGHTA, FQGNSA. Here the CDR3 reads CASRSGTGSFYEQYF. The CDR3 nucleotides read TGTGCCAGCAGAAGCGGGACAGGGTCCTTCTACGAGCAGTACTTC. Drawing the rest from reference TRBV7-2 and TRBJ2-7, the complete variable domain is GAGVSQSPSNKVTEKGKDVELRCDPISGHTALYWYRQSLGQGLEFLIYFQGNSAPDKSGLPSDRFSAERTGGSVSTLTIQRTQQEDSAVYLCASRSGTGSFYEQYFGPGTRLTVT.

The chain has TRBV11-2 and TRBJ2-7; D might be TRBD1 (5 bases). This CDR3 is 14 amino acids long. V gave up 5 bases and J gave up 5 bases, with 16 bases separating them. Germline CDR1 is SGHAT and CDR2 is FQNNGV. The CDR3 DNA reads as TGTGCCAGCAGCCCGACACAGGCCCCCCACGAGCAGTACTTC. Translated: CASSPTQAPHEQYF.

This chain uses TRBV2 with TRBJ1-2; D not certain. The CDR3 extends over 12 amino acids. Germline lookup yields CDR1 SNHLY and CDR2 FYNNEI. Trimming pared 7 bases from V and 7 bases from J, leaving 13 bases between. In DNA, the CDR3 is TGTGCCAGCATCATTGACTATGCTGGCTACACCTTC. Protein product: CASIIDYAGYTF.

The chain carries TRBV19 and TRBJ1-1, with 7 bases matching TRBD1. V was pared by 6 bases and J by 5 bases, with 6 bases of the junction left unmatched. CDR1 is LNHDA and CDR2 is SQIVND in the germline V gene (reference sequence). The CDR3 spans 13 residues. The CDR3 DNA reads TGTGCCAGTAGCCACAGGGGTGGTACTGAAGCTTTCTTT. Protein product: CASSHRGGTEAFF.

The chain uses TRBV7-9 and TRBJ2-3, with TRBD2 matching 12 bases. V trimming: 2 bases; J trimming: 9 bases; junction bases outside the gene matches: 6. Germline V CDR1 and CDR2: SEHNR, FQNEAQ (reference sequence). This CDR3 has 15 residues. CDR3 bases: TGTGCCAGCAGCTTATCTAGCGGGGGGGCAGGAACGCAGTATTTT. Translation gives CASSLSSGGAGTQYF. The entire variable domain, with the rest obtained from reference TRBV7-9 and TRBJ2-3, is as follows: DTGVSQNPRHKITKRGQNVTFRCDPISEHNRLYWYRQTLGQGPEFLTYFQNEAQLEKSRLLSDRFSAERPKGSFSTLEIQRTEQGDSAMYLCASSLSSGGAGTQYFGPGTRLTVL.

The genes are TRBV29-1 and TRBJ2-7, with D unresolved. Germline V gives CDR1 SQVTM, CDR2 ANQGSEA. V lost 4 bases to trimming and J lost 0 bases, with 13 bases between them. The CDR3 is made up of 14 amino acids. As DNA, the CDR3 is TGCAGCGTTGTGGGTACCCCAAGCTCCTACGAGCAGTACTTC. This codes for CSVVGTPSSYEQYF.

The chain recombines TRBV4-3 with TRBJ2-5, with D possibly TRBD1 on 6 matching bases. The CDR3 length is 20 residues. Germline V gene data show CDR1 as LGHNA and CDR2 as YSLEER. Trimming cost V 3 bases and J 1 base, with 27 bases left between them. The CDR3 here is CASSHDLPHTQGPVQETQYF. The CDR3 DNA is TGCGCCAGCAGCCACGACTTACCCCACACGCAGGGGCCCGTCCAAGAGACCCAGTACTTC.